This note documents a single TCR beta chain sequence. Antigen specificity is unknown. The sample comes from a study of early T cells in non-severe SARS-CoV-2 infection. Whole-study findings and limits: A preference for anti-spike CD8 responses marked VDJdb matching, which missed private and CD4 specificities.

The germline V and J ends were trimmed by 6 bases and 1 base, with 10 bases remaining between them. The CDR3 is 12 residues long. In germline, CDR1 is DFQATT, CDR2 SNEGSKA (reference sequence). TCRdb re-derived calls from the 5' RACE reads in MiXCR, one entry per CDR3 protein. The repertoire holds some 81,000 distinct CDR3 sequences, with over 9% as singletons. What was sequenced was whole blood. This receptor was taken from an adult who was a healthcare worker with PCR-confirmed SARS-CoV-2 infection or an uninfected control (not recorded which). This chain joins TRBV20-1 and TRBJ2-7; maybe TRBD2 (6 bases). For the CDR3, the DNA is TGCAGTGCGAAGGAGGGGTCCTACGAGCAGTACTTC. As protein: CSAKEGSYEQYF.